Reported below is one T cell receptor beta chain. The data were taken from a study of control samples from healthy donors and cancer patients. Looked up from germline, CDR1 is LNHNV and CDR2 is YYDKDF (reference sequence). CDR3 length: 16 residues. With 0 bases removed from V and 6 bases from J, the gap between germline ends came to 16 bases. The repertoire was sequenced with immunoSEQ multiplex PCR; TCRdb's copy has only in-frame clones and lacks some. The table has around 140,000 clones, approximately 93% seen once. This receptor was identified in a man between 18 and 29 years old in good health. The material sequenced was blood. The chain joins TRBV15 to TRBJ2-3, with D perhaps matching TRBD2 (5 bases). The CDR3 coding sequence is TGTGCCACCAGCAGAGATCTCGGCAGAGCGGAGGATACGCAGTATTTT. Its translation is CATSRDLGRAEDTQYF.